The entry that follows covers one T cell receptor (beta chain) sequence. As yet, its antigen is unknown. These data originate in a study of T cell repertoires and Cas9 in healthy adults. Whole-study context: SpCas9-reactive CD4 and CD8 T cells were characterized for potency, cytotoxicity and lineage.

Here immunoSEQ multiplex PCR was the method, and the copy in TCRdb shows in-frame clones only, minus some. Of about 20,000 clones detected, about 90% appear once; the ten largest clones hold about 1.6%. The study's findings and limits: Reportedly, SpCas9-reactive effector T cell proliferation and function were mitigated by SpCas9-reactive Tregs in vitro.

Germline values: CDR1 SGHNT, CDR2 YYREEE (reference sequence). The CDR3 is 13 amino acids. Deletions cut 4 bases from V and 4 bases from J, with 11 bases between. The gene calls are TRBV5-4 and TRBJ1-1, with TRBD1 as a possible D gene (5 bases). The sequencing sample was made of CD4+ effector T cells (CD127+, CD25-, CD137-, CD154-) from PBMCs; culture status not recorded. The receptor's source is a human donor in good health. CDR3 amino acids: CASSRPGGTEAFF. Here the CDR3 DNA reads TGTGCCAGCAGCCGCCCGGGGGGCACTGAAGCTTTCTTT. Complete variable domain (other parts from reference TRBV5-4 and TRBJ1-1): ETGVTQSPTHLIKTRGQQVTLRCSSQSGHNTVSWYQQALGQGPQFIFQYYREEENGRGNFPPRFSGLQFPNYSSELNVNALELDDSALYLCASSRPGGTEAFFGQGTRLTVV.